Presented here are 17 T cell receptor beta chains from one specimen sequenced in a study of blood T cell repertoires in COVID-19. Clones were read by immunoSEQ multiplex PCR, and TCRdb kept only the in-frame ones, dropping some. Found here are 79,000 or so clones, 87% of them singletons; the top ten hold more than 0.85%. Sequences were obtained from peripheral blood. These receptors came from a human donor in a cohort sampled during active COVID-19.

V usage is TRBV28 and J usage is TRBJ1-2; 7 nucleotides match TRBD1. This CDR3 comprises 15 residues. V was pared by 1 base and J by 7 bases, with 9 bases of the junction left unmatched. Germline CDR1 and CDR2: MDHEN and SYDVKM. The CDR3 spells CASSLLGGQGGGYTF. The CDR3 bases are TGTGCCAGCAGTTTATTAGGGGGCCAGGGGGGTGGCTACACCTTC.

With regard to this clone: Within the sample, other DNA sequences also encode this same CDR3. The chain employs TRBV10-3 and TRBJ1-5; weak D call: TRBD1 (5 bases). The germline CDR1 and CDR2 sequences are ENHRY and SYGVKD. With 0 bases removed from V and 5 bases from J, the gap between germline ends came to 8 bases. This CDR3 has 14 residues. Here the CDR3 DNA reads TGTGCCATCAGTGAGTCTGGAGGGGATCAGCCCCAGCATTTT. Its protein product is CAISESGGDQPQHF.

The chain links TRBV7-2 to TRBJ2-1; 10 nucleotides line up with TRBD2. Germline-derived CDR1 and CDR2 are SGHTA and FQGNSA. This CDR3 comprises 15 residues. The junction had 8 bases not matched to a gene; V was cut back by 5 bases and J by 7 bases. This chain's CDR3 is CASSLWTSGGNEQFF. The CDR3 nucleotides are TGTGCCAGCAGCCTCTGGACTAGCGGTGGGAATGAGCAGTTCTTC.

This chain uses TRBV6-5 with TRBJ2-2; tentative D call: TRBD2 (7 bases). V was cut by 5 bases and J by 6 bases, with 13 bases left in between. In germline, CDR1 is MNHEY, CDR2 SVGAGI. This CDR3 region has 14 residues. CDR3 DNA: TGTGCCAGCAGTAGGGGGGGCGCAGCCGGGGAGCTGTTTTTT. The encoded protein is CASSRGGAAGELFF.

In DNA form, the CDR3 reads TGTGCCAGCAGCGTCCTACAGGCATACACTGAAGCTTTCTTT. This encodes CASSVLQAYTEAFF. The chain recombines TRBV9 with TRBJ1-1; D perhaps matches TRBD1 (5 bases). Trimming pared 2 bases from V and 3 bases from J, leaving 11 bases between. Germline V gene sequence: CDR1 SGDLS, CDR2 YYNGEE. The CDR3 length is 14 residues.

This chain links TRBV9 with TRBJ2-7; weak D call: TRBD2 (6 bases). The V end lost 3 bases, the J end lost 7 bases, and 17 bases lay between the germline ends. From germline, CDR1 is SGDLS and CDR2 YYNGEE. This CDR3 region has 14 residues. CDR3 DNA: TGTGCCAGCAGCGCCCGGGATCTCCGGGGGGAGCAGTACTTC. Translating it yields CASSARDLRGEQYF.

The chain is built from TRBV19 and TRBJ2-5, with TRBD1 identical over 7 bases. CDR1 and CDR2 from the germline V gene are LNHDA and SQIVND (reference sequence). Germline trimming cut 5 bases from V and 2 bases from J; bases unmatched to any gene: 8. The CDR3 covers 15 residues. CDR3 protein: CASSFGQVRQETQYF. The CDR3 DNA sequence: TGTGCCAGTAGTTTTGGACAGGTACGACAAGAGACCCAGTACTTC. Filled out from reference TRBV19 and TRBJ2-5, the complete variable domain reads DGGITQSPKYLFRKEGQNVTLSCEQNLNHDAMYWYRQDPGQGLRLIYYSQIVNDFQKGDIAEGYSVSREKKESFPLTVTSAQKNPTAFYLCASSFGQVRQETQYFGPGTRLLVL.

The gene calls are TRBV7-6 and TRBJ2-7, with D perhaps TRBD2 (5 bases). The CDR3 runs to 15 residues. Trimming pared 5 bases from V and 2 bases from J, leaving 16 bases between. Germline V gives CDR1 SGHVS, CDR2 FNYEAQ. The CDR3 DNA sequence: TGTGCCAGCAGCCCCGAAGGGAGCGGTCCCTACGAGCAGTACTTC. Its translation: CASSPEGSGPYEQYF.

CDR3 in DNA: TGTGCCAGCAGTTTAAGCCCAGGGGACAGCCCCTTTGAAGCTTTCTTT. It is translated as CASSLSPGDSPFEAFF. This chain links TRBV28 with TRBJ1-1; 7 bases are shared with TRBD1. The CDR3 contains 16 residues. Germline loops: CDR1 MDHEN, CDR2 SYDVKM. V lost 2 bases and J lost 7; bases outside the gene matches: 13.

The chain employs TRBV6-5 and TRBJ2-1, with 7 bases matching TRBD2. The germline V gene has CDR1 MNHEY and CDR2 SVGAGI. The V gene end was trimmed by 8 bases and the J gene end by 7 bases; junction bases not matched to a gene: 11. The CDR3 is made up of 14 amino acids. CDR3: CASFPGGTMNEQFF. The CDR3 DNA reads as TGTGCCAGCTTCCCGGGGGGTACGATGAATGAGCAGTTCTTC.

The J gene is TRBJ1-2, the V gene TRBV5-1; D remains ambiguous. Per the germline V gene, CDR1 is SGHRS and CDR2 is YFSETQ. The CDR3 consists of 15 residues. V lost 6 bases to trimming and J lost 5 bases, with 20 bases between them. CDR3 residues: CASTPSWELGYGYTF. For the CDR3, the DNA is TGCGCCAGCACCCCTAGTTGGGAGCTTGGGTATGGCTACACCTTC.

The chain is built from TRBV30 and TRBJ1-2, with TRBD1 matching over 9 bases. There are 17 residues in the CDR3. After removal of 0 bases from V and 8 bases from J, the junction contained 16 bases not matched to a gene. The germline V gene has CDR1 GTSNPN and CDR2 SVGIG (reference sequence). The CDR3 sequence: CAWSVHISGTGTDGYTF. The CDR3 DNA sequence: TGTGCCTGGAGTGTGCATATTTCCGGGACAGGGACGGACGGCTACACCTTC.

This chain uses TRBV29-1 with TRBJ1-2; 7 bases are shared with TRBD1. The germline V gene has CDR1 SQVTM and CDR2 ANQGSEA. The J segment lost 5 bases and the V segment lost 3 bases, leaving 6 bases of the junction unmatched. The CDR3 covers 13 residues. Written as DNA, the CDR3 is TGCAGCGTTGACGAGCAGGGGGTTTATGGCTACACCTTC. It specifies CSVDEQGVYGYTF.

The V call is TRBV9, the J call TRBJ1-4; 9 bases fit TRBD1. Germline V gives CDR1 SGDLS, CDR2 YYNGEE. The CDR3 extends over 16 amino acids. Trimming at V came to 2 bases and at J to 7 bases, leaving 9 bases not matched to a gene. DNA of the CDR3: TGTGCCAGCAGCGTCGGTGGGGGGACAGGGTCTGAAAAACTGTTTTTT. Translation gives CASSVGGGTGSEKLFF. The whole variable domain, filled in from reference TRBV9 and TRBJ1-4, reads DSGVTQTPKHLITATGQRVTLRCSPRSGDLSVYWYQQSLDQGLQFLIQYYNGEERAKGNILERFSAQQFPDLHSELNLSSLELGDSALYFCASSVGGGTGSEKLFFGSGTQLSVL.

The chain carries TRBV10-3 and TRBJ2-1; D uncertain. CDR3 length: 14 amino acids. Germline CDR1 and CDR2: ENHRY and SYGVKD. The ends were cut back, 2 bases at V and 5 bases at J, with 10 bases in the middle. CDR3 sequence: CAISEGTLNNEQFF. CDR3 nucleotide sequence: TGTGCCATCAGTGAGGGTACTCTGAACAATGAGCAGTTCTTC.

The chain joins TRBV6-7 to TRBJ2-7; 11 bases are shared with TRBD1. TRBV6-7 is an ORF, with its function uncertain. The V segment lost 5 bases and the J segment 4 bases; nucleotides outside the gene matches: 4. This CDR3 contains 14 residues. The CDR3: CASSIRDRGYEQYF. CDR3 nucleotides: TGTGCCAGCAGTATCCGGGACAGGGGGTACGAGCAGTACTTC.

V and J are TRBV19 and TRBJ2-1, with a possible D match to TRBD2 (6 bases). Germline V gene data show CDR1 as LNHDA and CDR2 as SQIVND (reference sequence). Trimming took 4 bases from V and 12 from J, leaving 16 bases between them. There are 13 residues in the CDR3. The CDR3 nucleotides are TGTGCCAGTAGTAATAGGGAGGATTCAGGGCAGTTCTTC. This sequence encodes CASSNREDSGQFF.